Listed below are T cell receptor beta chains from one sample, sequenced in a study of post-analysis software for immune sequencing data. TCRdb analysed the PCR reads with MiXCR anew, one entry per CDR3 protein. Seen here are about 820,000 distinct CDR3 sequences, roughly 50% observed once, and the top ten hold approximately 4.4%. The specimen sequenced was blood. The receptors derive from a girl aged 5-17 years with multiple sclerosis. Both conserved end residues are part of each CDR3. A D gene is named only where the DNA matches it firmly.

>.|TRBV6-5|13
CASRGRLGQPQHF
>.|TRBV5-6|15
CASSQTGPSNEKLFF
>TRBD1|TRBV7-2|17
CASSPTGGYGRDYGYTF
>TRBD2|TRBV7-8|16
CASSLEWRGVSYEQYF
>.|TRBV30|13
CAWSVQRPPKAFF
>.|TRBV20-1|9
CSAKGGYTF
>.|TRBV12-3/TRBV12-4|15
CASSLAWGRGPGYTF
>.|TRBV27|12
CASSFQGSEQYF
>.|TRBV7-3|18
CASSLKRLTGRSTDTQYF
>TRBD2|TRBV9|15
CASSVGPGTSYEQYF
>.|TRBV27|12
CASSDLIREQFF
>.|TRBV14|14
CASSPLTGVFGYTF
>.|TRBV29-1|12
CSARETAYGYTF
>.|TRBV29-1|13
CSARDTRNSPLHF
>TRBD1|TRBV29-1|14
CSVEVTGQGYGYTF
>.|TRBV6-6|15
CASVARELSQETQYF
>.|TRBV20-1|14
CSASDQTGMETQYF
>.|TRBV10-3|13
CAVKGTAGETQYF
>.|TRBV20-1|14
CSASVGGRDHEQYF
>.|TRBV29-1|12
CSVLHEYNEQFF
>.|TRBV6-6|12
CASSYTGTEAFF
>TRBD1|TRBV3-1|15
CASSGSSQGGNEQFF
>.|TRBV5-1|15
CASSPPQPDTDTQYF
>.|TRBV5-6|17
CASSLVFSGIKGGEQFF
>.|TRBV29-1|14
CSVEVGREPYGYTF
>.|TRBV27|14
CATTKLLGTHGYTF
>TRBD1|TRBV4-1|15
CASSQQTGLLNVLTF
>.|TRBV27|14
CASKFLGGPYGYTF
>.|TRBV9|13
CASSVSVNSPLHF
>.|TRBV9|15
CASSVGGQDYGEQYF
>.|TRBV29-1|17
CSVDSLQGDLSYNEQFF
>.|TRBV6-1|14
CASNRGGTAYGYTF
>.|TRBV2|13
CASKRGGQEKLFF
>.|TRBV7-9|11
CASSARGTYTF
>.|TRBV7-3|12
CASSPGSSEQFF
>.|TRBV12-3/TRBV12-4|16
CASSLGLGLDVDEQYF
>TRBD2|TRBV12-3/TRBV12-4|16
CASRATSGRVRETQYF
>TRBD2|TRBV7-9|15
CASSLTQGGINEQFF
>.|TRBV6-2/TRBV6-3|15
CASSRPGLSTDTQYF
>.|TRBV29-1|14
CSVGTETSYNEQFF
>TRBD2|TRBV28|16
CASSDHGTSGREEQYF
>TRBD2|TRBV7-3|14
CASSRLAADNEQFF
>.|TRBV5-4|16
CACSLRTVTGDYGYTF
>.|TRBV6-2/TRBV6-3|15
CASSPGNGWENIQYF